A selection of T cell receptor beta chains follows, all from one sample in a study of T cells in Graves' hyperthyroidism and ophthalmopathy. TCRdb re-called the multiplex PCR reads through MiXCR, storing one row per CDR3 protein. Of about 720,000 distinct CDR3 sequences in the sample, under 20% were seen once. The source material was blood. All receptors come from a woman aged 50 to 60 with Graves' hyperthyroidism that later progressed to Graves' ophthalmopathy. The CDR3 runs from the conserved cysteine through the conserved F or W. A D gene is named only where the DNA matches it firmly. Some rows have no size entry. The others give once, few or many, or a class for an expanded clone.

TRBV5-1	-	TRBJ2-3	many	TGCGCCAGCAGCTTCTTGGGGTATAGCACAGATACGCAGTATTTT	CASSFLGYSTDTQYF
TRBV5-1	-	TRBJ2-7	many	TGCGCCAGCAGCTTGTCCTCCGCAGGGATCACCTACGAGCAGTACTTC	CASSLSSAGITYEQYF
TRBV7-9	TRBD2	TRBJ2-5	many	TGTGCCAGCAGCTTTGGCGGGGGGTTTAGCCAAGAGACCCAGTACTTC	CASSFGGGFSQETQYF
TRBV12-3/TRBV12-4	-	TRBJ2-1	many	TGTGCCAGCAGCTCCCTTGGGGGGTTCACCTACAATGAGCAGTTCTTC	CASSSLGGFTYNEQFF
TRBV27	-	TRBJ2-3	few	TGTGCCAGCAGTTCCCCGGACTTTACCGATACGCAGTATTTT	CASSSPDFTDTQYF
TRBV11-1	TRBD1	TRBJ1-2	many	TGTGCCAGCAGCCGTAACACAGGGGGCATCAATGGCTACACCTTC	CASSRNTGGINGYTF
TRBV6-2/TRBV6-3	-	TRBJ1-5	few	TGTGCCAGCAGTTACTCGACAGGTTATAATCAGCCCCAGCATTTT	CASSYSTGYNQPQHF
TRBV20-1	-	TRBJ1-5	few	TGCAGTGCTGCTACAGGGTTGTCGGGCAATCAGCCCCAGCATTTT	CSAATGLSGNQPQHF
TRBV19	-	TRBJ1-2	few	TGTGCCAGTACCAACCCCCCCGGGGGCGGGGGCTACACCTTC	CASTNPPGGGGYTF
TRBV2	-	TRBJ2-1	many	TGTGCCAGCAGATCAGAAGGGACATCCTACAATGAGCAGTTCTTC	CASRSEGTSYNEQFF
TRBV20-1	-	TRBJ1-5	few	TGCAGTGCTAGAAGGGGGTTGAATCAGCCCCAGCATTTT	CSARRGLNQPQHF
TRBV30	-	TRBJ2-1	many	TGTGCCTGGAGTGCTCCCGACGGGGGGCTCAGTCTCGATGAGCAGTTCTTC	CAWSAPDGGLSLDEQFF
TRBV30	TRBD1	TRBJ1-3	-	TGTGCCTGGAACCGGGACAGGTCCCCCTCTGGAAACACCATATATTTT	CAWNRDRSPSGNTIYF
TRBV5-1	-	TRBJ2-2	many	TGCGCCAGCAGCTTTAACAGGGACTCGAACACCGGGGAGCTGTTTTTT	CASSFNRDSNTGELFF
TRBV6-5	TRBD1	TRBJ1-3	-	TGTGCCAGCAGTTACTCCCCACCAGGGGGGAGAAACACCATATATTTT	CASSYSPPGGRNTIYF
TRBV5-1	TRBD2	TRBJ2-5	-	TGCGCCAGCAGCTTGGGGTCTAGCGGGGGGGCCAACCAAGAGACCCAGTACTTC	CASSLGSSGGANQETQYF
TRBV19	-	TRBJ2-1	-	TGTGCCAGTAGTTGGTTGGCGGGGAGCTCCTACAATGAGCAGTTCTTC	CASSWLAGSSYNEQFF
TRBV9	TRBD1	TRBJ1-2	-	TGTGCCAGCAGCGTAGCGGGACAGGGGAACTATGGCTACACCTTC	CASSVAGQGNYGYTF
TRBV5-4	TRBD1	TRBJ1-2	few	TGTGCCAGCAGTCAACAGGGGGCGGATGGCTACACCTTC	CASSQQGADGYTF
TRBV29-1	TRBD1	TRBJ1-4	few	TGCAGCGTTGACACAGGGGCAACTAATGAAAAACTGTTTTTT	CSVDTGATNEKLFF
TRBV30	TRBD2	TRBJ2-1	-	TGTGCCTGGAGTGTACGAGGACTAGTAGAAAACAATGAGCAGTTCTTC	CAWSVRGLVENNEQFF
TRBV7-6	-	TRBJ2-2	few	TGTGCCAGCAGCTTTGGGACCCTAAACACCGGGGAGCTGTTTTTT	CASSFGTLNTGELFF
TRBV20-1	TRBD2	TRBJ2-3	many	TGCAGTGCTGCGGGACTAGCGGTAAACACAGATACGCAGTATTTT	CSAAGLAVNTDTQYF
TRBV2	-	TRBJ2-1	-	TGTGCCAGCAAGGGCCTTAATGAGCAGTTCTTC	CASKGLNEQFF
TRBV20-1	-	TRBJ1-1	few	TGCAGTGCTAGTTGGACAGCTATCATGAACACTGAAGCTTTCTTT	CSASWTAIMNTEAFF
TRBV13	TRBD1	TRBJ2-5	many	TGTGCCAGCAGCCCCTACGACAGGGGCGGCCAAGAGACCCAGTACTTC	CASSPYDRGGQETQYF
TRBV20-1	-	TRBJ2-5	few	TGCAGTGCTAGAGGAGAGGACTACCAAGAGACCCAGTACTTC	CSARGEDYQETQYF
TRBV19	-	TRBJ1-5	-	TGTGCCAGTAGTATCCCAGGGAGCAATCAGCCCCAGCATTTT	CASSIPGSNQPQHF
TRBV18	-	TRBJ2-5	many	TGTGCCAGCTCACCGCTATCCACAGGGTACCAAGAGACCCAGTACTTC	CASSPLSTGYQETQYF
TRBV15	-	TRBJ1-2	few	TGTGCCACCAGCTTCGTCGGGGGGGGTAGTGGCTACACCTTC	CATSFVGGGSGYTF
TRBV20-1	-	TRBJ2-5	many	TGCAGTGCTAGAGGTGCAGACGGGGAGACCCAGTACTTC	CSARGADGETQYF
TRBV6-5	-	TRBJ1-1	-	TGTGCCAGCAGTTACTCGGGGGCGGATTACGCTGAAGCTTTCTTT	CASSYSGADYAEAFF
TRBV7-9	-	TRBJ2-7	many	TGTGCCAGCAGCTCCCCGGTCGGTGGGGGCGGATTTTCCGACGAGCAGTACTTC	CASSSPVGGGGFSDEQYF
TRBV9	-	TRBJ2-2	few	TGTGCCAGCAGCGTAATGGGGATCCCCGGGGAGCTGTTTTTT	CASSVMGIPGELFF
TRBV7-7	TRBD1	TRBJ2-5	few	TGTGCTAGCAGCCTGACCACAGGGGGCTGGGAGACCCAGTACTTC	CASSLTTGGWETQYF
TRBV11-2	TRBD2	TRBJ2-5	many	TGTGCCAGCAGCGACCTAGCGGGGGGAGTCGAGACCCAGTACTTC	CASSDLAGGVETQYF
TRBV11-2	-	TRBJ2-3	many	TGTGCCAGCAGCTTAGATCTGTGGGGGTCAGATACGCAGTATTTT	CASSLDLWGSDTQYF
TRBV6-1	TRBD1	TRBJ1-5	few	TGTGCCATCAGGGGGCGGGGCTTAATCGGCAATCAGCCCCAGCATTTT	CAIRGRGLIGNQPQHF
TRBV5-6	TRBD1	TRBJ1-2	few	TGTGCCAGCAGCTTGATTGCAGGGGGTGACTATGGCTACACCTTC	CASSLIAGGDYGYTF
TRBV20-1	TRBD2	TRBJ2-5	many	TGCAGTGCTGGCGGGGGGGATGGGGAGACCCAGTACTTC	CSAGGGDGETQYF
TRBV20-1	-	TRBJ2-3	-	TGCAGTGCTGCAACTGTGGGAGGAGACACAGATACGCAGTATTTT	CSAATVGGDTDTQYF
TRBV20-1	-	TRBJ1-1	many	TGCAGTGCCCCACACGGACTCCGGGGCACTGAAGCTTTCTTT	CSAPHGLRGTEAFF
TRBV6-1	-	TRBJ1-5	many	TGTGCCGTCAGGGTGGGGACCGCCAATCAGCCCCAGCATTTT	CAVRVGTANQPQHF
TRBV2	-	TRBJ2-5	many	TGTGCCAGCACCCAAGAGGAGGGAGAGACCCAGTACTTC	CASTQEEGETQYF
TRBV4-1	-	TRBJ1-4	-	TGCGCCAGCACCCAGACAGCAACTAATGAAAAACTGTTTTTT	CASTQTATNEKLFF
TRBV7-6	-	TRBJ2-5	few	TGTGCCAGCAGCTTAGATGGGCAGCACCAAGAGACCCAGTACTTC	CASSLDGQHQETQYF
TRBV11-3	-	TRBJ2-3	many	TGTGCCAGCAGCTCCCGGACTGATCCTTTGGATACGCAGTATTTT	CASSSRTDPLDTQYF
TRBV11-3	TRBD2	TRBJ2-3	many	TGTGCCAGCAGCGGGACTAGCGGGGGGTATACAGATACGCAGTATTTT	CASSGTSGGYTDTQYF
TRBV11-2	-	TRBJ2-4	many	TGTGCCAGCAGCTTAAGCGTTAGGGGGAAAAAAAACATTCAGTACTTC	CASSLSVRGKKNIQYF
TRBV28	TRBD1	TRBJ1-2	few	TGTGCCAGCACCATACCCCAGGAGGGGGCAGATGGCTACACCTTC	CASTIPQEGADGYTF
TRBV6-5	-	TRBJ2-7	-	TGTGCCAGCAGTTACACCGACAGCTACGAGCAGTACTTC	CASSYTDSYEQYF
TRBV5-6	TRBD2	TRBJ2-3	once	TGTGCCAGCAGCTTCGAGCGGGGGGGGGTGAGTACGCAGTATTTT	CASSFERGGVSTQYF
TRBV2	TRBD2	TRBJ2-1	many	TGTGCCAGCAGTGCCCGGACTAGCGGGGGATACAATGAGCAGTTCTTC	CASSARTSGGYNEQFF
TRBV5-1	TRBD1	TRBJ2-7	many	TGCGCCAGCAGCCAGGACAGGGGGCTCTACGAGCAGTACTTC	CASSQDRGLYEQYF
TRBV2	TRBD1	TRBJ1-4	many	TGTGCCAGCAGATCCGACAGGGCGGATGAAAAACTGTTTTTT	CASRSDRADEKLFF